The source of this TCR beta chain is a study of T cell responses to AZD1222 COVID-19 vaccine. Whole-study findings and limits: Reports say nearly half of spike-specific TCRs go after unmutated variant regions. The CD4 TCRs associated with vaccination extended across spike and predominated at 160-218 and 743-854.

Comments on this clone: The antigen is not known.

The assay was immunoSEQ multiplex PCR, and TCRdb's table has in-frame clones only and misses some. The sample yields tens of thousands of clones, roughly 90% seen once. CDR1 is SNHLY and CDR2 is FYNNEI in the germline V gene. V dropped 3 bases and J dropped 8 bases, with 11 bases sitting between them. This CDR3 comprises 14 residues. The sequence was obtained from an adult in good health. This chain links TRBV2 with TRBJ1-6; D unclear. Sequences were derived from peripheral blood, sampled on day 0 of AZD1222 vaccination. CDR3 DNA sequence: TGTGCCAGCAGTGAGGGATCCCGCTATTCACCCCTCCACTTT. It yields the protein CASSEGSRYSPLHF.